The rows below give T cell receptor beta chains drawn from one sample of a study of T cells in Graves' hyperthyroidism and ophthalmopathy. TCRdb used MiXCR to reprocess the multiplex PCR reads, holding one entry per CDR3 protein. In the table there are about 700,000 distinct CDR3 sequences, 45% of which are singletons. The sequenced material came from peripheral blood or thyroid tissue (not recorded which). These receptors were taken from an adult man with Graves' disease, either hyperthyroidism or ophthalmopathy (not recorded which). CDR3s include the opening cysteine and the closing phenylalanine or tryptophan. The D gene is left open where the match is weak. Clone size is not always given. Where it is, it says once, few, many or a class for expanded clones.

-	TRBD1	TRBV2	TRBJ1-5	CASSDTRDRGLHQPQHF	TGTGCCAGCAGTGACACCCGGGACAGGGGGCTCCATCAGCCCCAGCATTTT
many	TRBD1	TRBV7-9	TRBJ2-5	CASSPDRGETQYF	TGTGCCAGCAGCCCGGACAGGGGGGAGACCCAGTACTTC
many	-	TRBV7-3	TRBJ2-2	CASSSQVYTGELFF	TGTGCCAGCAGCTCACAGGTTTACACCGGGGAGCTGTTTTTT
-	-	TRBV2	TRBJ1-1	CASSEGETNTEAFF	TGTGCCAGCAGTGAAGGGGAAACGAACACTGAAGCTTTCTTT
many	-	TRBV7-2	TRBJ1-1	CASSLGPKGYF	TGTGCCAGCAGCTTAGGACCGAAGGGCTACTTT
many	TRBD1	TRBV2	TRBJ2-7	CASSEADRGLYEQYF	TGTGCCAGCAGTGAAGCGGACAGGGGGCTGTACGAGCAGTACTTC
many	TRBD1	TRBV7-8	TRBJ1-6	CASSPRTGPAPLHF	TGTGCCAGCAGCCCAAGGACAGGGCCGGCACCCCTCCACTTT
many	-	TRBV5-1	TRBJ1-6	CASSLAGADNSPLHF	TGTGCCAGCAGCTTGGCCGGAGCGGATAATTCACCCCTCCACTTT
few	TRBD1	TRBV2	TRBJ1-1	CASSETGRMNTEAFF	TGTGCCAGCAGTGAGACAGGGCGGATGAACACTGAAGCTTTCTTT
many	-	TRBV10-3	TRBJ1-1	CAARPRTEAFF	TGTGCCGCTAGACCAAGAACTGAAGCTTTCTTT
-	TRBD1	TRBV20-1	TRBJ1-4	CSTLGQGGEKLFF	TGCAGCACCCTGGGACAGGGGGGTGAAAAACTGTTTTTT
-	TRBD1	TRBV19	TRBJ1-1	CASSPPRHQIEQGARVEAFF	TGTGCCAGTAGCCCTCCCAGACACCAGATCGAACAGGGGGCGAGGGTGGAAGCTTTCTTT
many	-	TRBV24-1	TRBJ2-7	CATSDSGAGHAYEQYF	TGTGCCACCAGTGATTCGGGCGCGGGACACGCCTACGAGCAGTACTTC
-	TRBD2	TRBV20-1	TRBJ2-7	CSAAFSERGPYEQYF	TGCAGTGCTGCCTTTTCGGAGCGGGGCCCCTACGAGCAGTACTTC
-	-	TRBV2	TRBJ1-2	CASEQGYGYTF	TGTGCCAGTGAACAGGGCTATGGCTACACCTTC
-	TRBD1	TRBV29-1	TRBJ1-1	CSVFRDRENTEAFF	TGCAGCGTTTTCCGGGACAGGGAGAACACTGAAGCTTTCTTT
-	-	TRBV19	TRBJ2-2	CASSIWTINTGELFF	TGTGCCAGTAGTATCTGGACTATCAACACCGGGGAGCTGTTTTTT
-	-	TRBV9	TRBJ1-1	CASSVGEWTEAFF	TGTGCCAGCAGCGTCGGGGAATGGACTGAAGCTTTCTTT